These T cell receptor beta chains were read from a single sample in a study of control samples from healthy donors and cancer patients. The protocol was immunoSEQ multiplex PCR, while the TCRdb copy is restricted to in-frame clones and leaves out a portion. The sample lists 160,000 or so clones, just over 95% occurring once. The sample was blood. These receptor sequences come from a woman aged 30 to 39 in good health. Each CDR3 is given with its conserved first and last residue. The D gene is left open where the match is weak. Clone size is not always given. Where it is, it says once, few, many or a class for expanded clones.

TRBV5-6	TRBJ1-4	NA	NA	CASRPRRDEKLFF	TGTGCCTCCCGTCCCCGAAGAGATGAAAAACTGTTTTTT
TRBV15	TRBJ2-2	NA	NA	CATRTANTGELFF	TGTGCCACCCGGACAGCGAACACCGGGGAGCTGTTTTTT
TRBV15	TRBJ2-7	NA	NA	CATSRGGRTSYEQYF	TGTGCCACCAGCAGAGGCGGGCGGACAAGCTACGAGCAGTACTTC
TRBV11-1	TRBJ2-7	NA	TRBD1	CASSSGQSYEQYF	TGTGCCAGCAGCTCGGGACAGTCTTACGAGCAGTACTTC
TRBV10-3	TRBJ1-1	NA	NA	CAISLGLPPEAFF	TGTGCCATCAGTTTAGGGTTGCCCCCTGAAGCTTTCTTT
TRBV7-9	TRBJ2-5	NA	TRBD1	CASSRQGQETQYF	TGTGCCAGCAGCCGACAGGGTCAAGAGACCCAGTACTTC
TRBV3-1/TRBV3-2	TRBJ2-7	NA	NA	CASSRGGEQYF	TGTGCCAGCAGCCGGGGCGGGGAGCAGTACTTC
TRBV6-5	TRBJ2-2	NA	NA	CASTYGQNTGELFF	TGTGCCAGCACCTACGGGCAGAACACCGGGGAGCTGTTTTTT
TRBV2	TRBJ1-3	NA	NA	CASSPIGTAGNTIYF	TGTGCCAGCAGTCCGATCGGGACGGCCGGAAACACCATATATTTT
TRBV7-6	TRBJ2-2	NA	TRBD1	CASSLAGTGDTGELFF	TGTGCCAGCAGCTTAGCCGGGACAGGGGACACCGGGGAGCTGTTTTTT
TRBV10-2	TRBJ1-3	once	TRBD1	CASGRGQGDGNTIYF	TGCGCCAGCGGCCGGGGACAGGGGGATGGAAACACCATATATTTT
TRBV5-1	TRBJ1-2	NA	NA	CASSLDGGRIYGYTF	TGCGCCAGCAGCTTGGATGGCGGCAGGATCTATGGCTACACCTTC
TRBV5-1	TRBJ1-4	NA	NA	CASGTTGNNEKLFF	TGCGCCAGCGGCACGACGGGAAATAATGAAAAACTGTTTTTT
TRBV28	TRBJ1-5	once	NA	CASRGNWDQPQHF	TGTGCCAGCAGGGGAAATTGGGATCAGCCCCAGCATTTT
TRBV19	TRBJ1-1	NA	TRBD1	CASSTLGQMNTEAFF	TGTGCCAGTAGTACCCTGGGACAGATGAACACTGAAGCTTTCTTT
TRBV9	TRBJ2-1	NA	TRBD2	CASSITDTGTSFYNEQFF	TGTGCCAGCAGCATCACCGACACTGGGACTAGTTTTTACAATGAGCAGTTCTTC
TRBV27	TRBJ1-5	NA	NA	CASSLFGGAQPQHF	TGTGCCAGCAGTTTATTTGGGGGCGCTCAGCCCCAGCATTTT
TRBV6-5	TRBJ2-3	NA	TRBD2	CASSYRRGGTDTQYF	TGTGCCAGCAGTTACAGGCGGGGGGGCACAGATACGCAGTATTTT
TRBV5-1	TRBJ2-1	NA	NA	CASSPQASYNEQFF	TGCGCCAGCAGCCCTCAGGCTTCCTACAATGAGCAGTTCTTC
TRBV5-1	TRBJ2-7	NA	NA	CASSPDGTNYEQYF	TGCGCCAGCAGCCCGGACGGGACAAACTACGAGCAGTACTTC
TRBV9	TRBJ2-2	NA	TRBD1	CASSGSPGTGLGGELFF	TGTGCCAGCAGCGGTAGTCCCGGGACAGGGTTGGGCGGGGAGCTGTTTTTT
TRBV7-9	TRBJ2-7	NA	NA	CASSWTEGSYEQYF	TGTGCCAGCAGCTGGACCGAGGGGTCCTACGAGCAGTACTTC
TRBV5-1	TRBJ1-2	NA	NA	CASSLVGGPSNYGYTF	TGCGCCAGCAGCTTGGTGGGGGGACCCTCTAACTATGGCTACACCTTC
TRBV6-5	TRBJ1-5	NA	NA	CASSDGGLNQPQHF	TGTGCCAGCAGCGACGGGGGGCTCAATCAGCCCCAGCATTTT
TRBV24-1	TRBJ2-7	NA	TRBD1	CATSDPPKGQPAYEQYF	TGTGCCACCAGTGATCCCCCCAAGGGACAGCCAGCCTACGAGCAGTACTTC
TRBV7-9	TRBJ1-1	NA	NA	CASSLRGLRYTEAFF	TGTGCCAGCAGCCTCAGGGGATTGAGGTACACTGAAGCTTTCTTT
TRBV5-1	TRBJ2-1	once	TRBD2	CASSISSGTYNEQFF	TGCGCCAGCAGCATTTCCAGCGGGACCTACAATGAGCAGTTCTTC
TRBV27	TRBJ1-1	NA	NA	CASSFGSMNTEAFF	TGTGCCAGCAGTTTCGGATCCATGAACACTGAAGCTTTCTTT
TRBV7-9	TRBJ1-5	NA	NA	CASSSRDSNQPQHF	TGTGCCAGCAGCTCCAGGGATAGCAATCAGCCCCAGCATTTT
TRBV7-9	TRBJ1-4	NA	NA	CASSPYGTSEKLFF	TGTGCCAGCAGCCCGTACGGGACATCTGAAAAACTGTTTTTT
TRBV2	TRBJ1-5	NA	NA	CASSEARPGYQPQHF	TGTGCCAGCAGTGAAGCGCGGCCAGGGTATCAGCCCCAGCATTTT
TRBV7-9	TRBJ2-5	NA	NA	CASSLAGRQETQYF	TGTGCCAGCAGCTTAGCGGGACGGCAAGAGACCCAGTACTTC
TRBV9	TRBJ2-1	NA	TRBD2	CASSVGLAGDAEQFF	TGTGCCAGCAGCGTAGGACTAGCGGGAGACGCTGAGCAGTTCTTC
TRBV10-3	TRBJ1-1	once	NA	CAITDDSYTEAFF	TGTGCCATCACCGATGACAGTTACACTGAAGCTTTCTTT
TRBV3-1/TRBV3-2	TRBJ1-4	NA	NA	CASSQGREGVNEKLFF	TGTGCCAGCAGCCAAGGACGAGAGGGGGTTAATGAAAAACTGTTTTTT
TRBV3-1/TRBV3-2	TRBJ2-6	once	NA	CASSQPTGISGANVLTF	TGTGCCAGCAGCCAACCCACAGGGATCTCTGGGGCCAACGTCCTGACTTTC
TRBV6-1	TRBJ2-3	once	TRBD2	CASSESLAGGPVDTQYF	TGTGCCAGCAGTGAATCCCTAGCGGGGGGGCCGGTAGATACGCAGTATTTT
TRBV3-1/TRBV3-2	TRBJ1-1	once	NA	CASSQGARWDGLNTEAFF	TGTGCCAGCAGCCAAGGAGCGAGGTGGGACGGGCTAAACACTGAAGCTTTCTTT
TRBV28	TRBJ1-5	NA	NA	CASSPRGRGSNQPQHF	TGTGCCAGCAGTCCGAGGGGGAGGGGTAGCAATCAGCCCCAGCATTTT
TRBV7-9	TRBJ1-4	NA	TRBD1	CASSLGQGAVEKLFF	TGTGCCAGCAGCTTAGGACAGGGGGCGGTTGAAAAACTGTTTTTT
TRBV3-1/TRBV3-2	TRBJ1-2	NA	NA	CASSQEPDNYGYTF	TGTGCCAGCAGCCAAGAGCCGGATAACTATGGCTACACCTTC
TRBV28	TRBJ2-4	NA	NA	CASSARAPAKNIQYF	TGTGCCAGCAGTGCTCGAGCGCCAGCCAAAAACATTCAGTACTTC
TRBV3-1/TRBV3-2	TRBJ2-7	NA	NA	CASSQDWKRIYEQYF	TGTGCCAGCAGCCAAGATTGGAAGCGCATCTACGAGCAGTACTTC
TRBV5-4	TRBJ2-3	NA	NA	CASSHSGTRSTDTQYF	TGTGCCAGCAGCCATTCGGGGACAAGAAGCACAGATACGCAGTATTTT
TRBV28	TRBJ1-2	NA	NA	CASSLPGPYGYTF	TGTGCCAGCAGCTTACCCGGGCCCTATGGCTACACCTTC
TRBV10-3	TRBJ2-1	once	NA	CAITSEPSYNEQFF	TGTGCCATCACTAGCGAACCTTCCTACAATGAGCAGTTCTTC
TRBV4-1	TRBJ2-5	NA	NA	CASSQEGGEETQYF	TGCGCCAGCAGCCAAGAAGGCGGGGAAGAGACCCAGTACTTC
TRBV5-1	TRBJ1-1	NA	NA	CASSPTGPMNTEAFF	TGCGCCAGCAGCCCGACAGGACCGATGAACACTGAAGCTTTCTTT
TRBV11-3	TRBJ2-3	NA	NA	CASSREKGVPSDTQYF	TGTGCCAGCAGTCGAGAGAAGGGGGTCCCTTCAGATACGCAGTATTTT
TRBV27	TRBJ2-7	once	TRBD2	CASSSASGDSYEQYF	TGTGCCAGCAGTTCGGCTAGCGGGGACTCCTACGAGCAGTACTTC